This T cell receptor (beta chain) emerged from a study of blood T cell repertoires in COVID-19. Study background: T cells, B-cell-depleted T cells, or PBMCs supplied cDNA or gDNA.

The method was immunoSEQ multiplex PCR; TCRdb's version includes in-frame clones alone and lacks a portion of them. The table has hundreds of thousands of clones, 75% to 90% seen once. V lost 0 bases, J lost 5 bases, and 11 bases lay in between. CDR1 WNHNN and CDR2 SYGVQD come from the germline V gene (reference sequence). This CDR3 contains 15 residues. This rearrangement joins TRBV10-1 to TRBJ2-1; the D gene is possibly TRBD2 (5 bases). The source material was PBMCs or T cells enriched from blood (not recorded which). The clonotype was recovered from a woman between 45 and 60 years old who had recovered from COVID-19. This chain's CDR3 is CASSESGDWNNEQFF. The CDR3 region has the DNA TGCGCCAGCAGTGAGTCCGGGGATTGGAACAATGAGCAGTTCTTC.